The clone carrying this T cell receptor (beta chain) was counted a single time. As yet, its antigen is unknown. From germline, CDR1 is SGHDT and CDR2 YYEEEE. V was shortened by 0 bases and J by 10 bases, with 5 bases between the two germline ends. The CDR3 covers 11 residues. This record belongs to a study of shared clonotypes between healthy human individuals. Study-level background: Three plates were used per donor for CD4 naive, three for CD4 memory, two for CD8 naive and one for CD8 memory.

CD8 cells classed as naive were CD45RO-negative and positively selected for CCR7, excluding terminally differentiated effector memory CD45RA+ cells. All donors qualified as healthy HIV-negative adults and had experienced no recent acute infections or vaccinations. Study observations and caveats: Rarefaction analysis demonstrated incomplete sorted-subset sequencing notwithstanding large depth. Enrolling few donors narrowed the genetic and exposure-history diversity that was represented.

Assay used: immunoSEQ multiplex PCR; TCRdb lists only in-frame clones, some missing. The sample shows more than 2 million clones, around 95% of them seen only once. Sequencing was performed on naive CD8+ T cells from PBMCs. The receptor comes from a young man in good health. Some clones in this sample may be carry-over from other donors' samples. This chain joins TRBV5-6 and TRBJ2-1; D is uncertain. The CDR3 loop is CASSLAKEQFF. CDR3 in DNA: TGTGCCAGCAGCTTGGCCAAGGAGCAGTTCTTC.